Listed here are 23 T cell receptor beta chains from one sample, sequenced in a study of blood T cell repertoires in COVID-19. The assay was immunoSEQ multiplex PCR, and TCRdb's table has in-frame clones only and misses some. The sample records 110,000 to 150,000 clones, just over 85% being singletons. The sample consisted of PBMCs or T cells enriched from blood (not recorded which). Receptors originate from a man aged 50 to 60 who had recovered from COVID-19.

CDR3 bases: TGTGCCACCAGCAAAAGTATCCAGACTGAAGCTTTCTTT. This codes for CATSKSIQTEAFF. The gene calls are TRBV15 and TRBJ1-1; D not resolved. The CDR3 runs 13 residues. In germline, CDR1 is LNHNV, CDR2 YYDKDF (reference sequence). The V gene lost 4 bases and the J gene lost 5 bases, with 11 bases spanning the gap.

This chain uses TRBV5-1 with TRBJ1-2; TRBD1 is a possible D gene (6 bases). Germline CDR1 and CDR2: SGHRS and YFSETQ. V lost 4 bases to trimming and J lost 6 bases, with 16 bases between them. This CDR3 is built from 14 residues. CDR3 region: CASSPLQGTDGYTF. The DNA of the CDR3 is TGCGCCAGCAGCCCTTTACAGGGTACTGATGGCTACACCTTC.

A single count supports this clone. The chain has TRBV19 and TRBJ2-7; TRBD1 might be the D (6 bases). The CDR3 extends over 13 amino acids. Germline CDR1 reads LNHDA; CDR2 reads SQIVND (reference sequence). With 3 bases removed from V and 8 bases from J, the gap between germline ends came to 14 bases. CDR3 residues: CASSIGVQGQQYV. The DNA for the CDR3 is TGTGCCAGTAGTATTGGGGTGCAGGGGCAGCAGTACGTC.

This clone has just one count. CDR3: CASSLVSGGKKGYTF. The CDR3 DNA is TGCGCCAGCAGCCTGGTATCAGGGGGGAAAAAGGGCTACACCTTC. The V gene is TRBV5-1, the J gene TRBJ1-2; 7 positions agree with TRBD1. The germline CDR1 and CDR2 sequences are SGHRS and YFSETQ. The CDR3 sequence is 15 residues long. V shed 4 bases and J 8 bases; nucleotides not matched to a gene: 14.

The chain recombines TRBV18 with TRBJ1-2, with D uncertain. Between the trimmed V and J ends, which lost 6 bases and 3 bases, there was a span of 14 bases. Looked up from germline, CDR1 is KGHSH and CDR2 is LQKENI. There are 14 residues in the CDR3. The CDR3 nucleotides read TGTGCCAGCTCTACGAGGGAAGGTGACTATGGCTACACCTTC. This translates into CASSTREGDYGYTF.

The chain combines TRBV2 with TRBJ1-1, with 8 bases lining up with TRBD1. CDR3 length: 13 residues. CDR1 is SNHLY, CDR2 FYNNEI, per germline. V shed 7 bases, J shed 0 bases, and the junction held 1 base outside the gene matches. Here the CDR3 reads CASKDRVNTEAFF. The CDR3 DNA reads TGTGCCAGCAAGGACAGGGTGAACACTGAAGCTTTCTTT.

The chain employs TRBV24-1 and TRBJ2-3; maybe TRBD1 (5 bases). The CDR3 has 18 residues. Germline CDR1 is KGHDR and CDR2 is SFDVKD. Trimming left V 5 bases short and J 0 bases short, with 20 bases between. CDR3 protein: CATSGRKKGVGSTDTQYF. For the CDR3, the DNA is TGTGCCACCAGTGGTCGAAAGAAAGGGGTGGGGAGCACAGATACGCAGTATTTT.

The J gene is TRBJ1-1, the V gene TRBV5-6; TRBD1 aligns across 12 bases. Germline V gives CDR1 SGHDT, CDR2 YYEEEE. Trimming cost V 4 bases and J 2 bases; bases outside gene matches: 3. The CDR3 runs 15 residues. CDR3 sequence: CASSAGTGGNTEAFF. The DNA of the CDR3 is TGTGCCAGCAGCGCCGGGACAGGGGGCAACACTGAAGCTTTCTTT.

V is TRBV9 and J is TRBJ1-4, with 7 bases aligning to TRBD1. The CDR3 is 15 residues long. Looked up from germline, CDR1 is SGDLS and CDR2 is YYNGEE. V shed 4 bases and J 0 bases; nucleotides not matched to a gene: 3. The CDR3 bases are TGTGCCAGCAGCCCCACAGGGGCAACTAATGAAAAACTGTTTTTT. This gives the protein CASSPTGATNEKLFF.

The V gene is TRBV6-5, the J gene TRBJ1-4; the D gene is possibly TRBD1 (6 bases). The CDR3 runs to 14 residues. Germline values: CDR1 MNHEY, CDR2 SVGAGI. The ends were cut back, 6 bases at V and 5 bases at J, with 13 bases in the middle. The CDR3 loop reads CASRAITGNEKLFF. The CDR3 DNA follows: TGTGCCAGCAGGGCAATAACAGGGAATGAAAAACTGTTTTTT.

V and J are TRBV28 and TRBJ1-2; TRBD1 matches at 8 bases. The J segment lost 8 bases and the V segment lost 5 bases, leaving 13 bases of the junction unmatched. Germline CDR1 and CDR2: MDHEN and SYDVKM. This CDR3 is 15 amino acids long. CDR3: CASSPVPGQGGGYTF. The CDR3 DNA is TGTGCCAGCAGTCCCGTTCCCGGACAGGGTGGCGGCTACACCTTC.

V is TRBV7-2 and J is TRBJ1-5; D uncertain. Trimming took off 2 bases at V and 4 bases at J, with 9 bases between the two ends. The germline gives CDR1 SGHTA, CDR2 FQGNSA. There are 14 residues in the CDR3. For the CDR3, the DNA is TGTGCCAGCAGCTTATCTGGCCCGAATCAGCCCCAGCATTTT. Translated, it gives CASSLSGPNQPQHF.

V and J are TRBV9 and TRBJ2-3; 8 nucleotides line up with TRBD1. CDR1 is SGDLS, CDR2 YYNGEE, per germline. After removal of 1 base from V and 5 bases from J, the junction contained 9 bases not matched to a gene. The CDR3 is 16 residues long. As DNA, the CDR3 is TGTGCCAGCAGCGTATTGGGACAGGCTCACGGAGATACGCAGTATTTT. This gives the protein CASSVLGQAHGDTQYF.

This sequence joins TRBV28 and TRBJ2-5, with 8 bases identical to TRBD1. Germline CDR1 MDHEN, CDR2 SYDVKM. The CDR3 is 13 amino acids. J lost 5 bases, V lost 7 bases, and 6 bases had no gene match. The CDR3 sequence is CASIRTGRETQYF. The DNA for the CDR3 is TGTGCCAGCATTCGGACAGGGAGGGAGACCCAGTACTTC.

The gene calls are TRBV30 and TRBJ2-2; D call uncertain. The CDR3 sequence is 13 residues long. Germline assignment: CDR1 GTSNPN and CDR2 SVGIG (reference sequence). V lost 2 bases to trimming and J lost 7 bases, with 11 bases between them. This chain's CDR3 is CAWSSLSDGELFF. DNA for the CDR3: TGTGCCTGGAGTTCCCTAAGCGACGGGGAGCTGTTTTTT.

The chain combines TRBV29-1 with TRBJ2-1; maybe TRBD1 (6 bases). V was pared by 4 bases and J by 4 bases, with 14 bases between. The CDR3 runs 14 residues. From germline, CDR1 is SQVTM and CDR2 ANQGSEA. The CDR3 here is CSVVGDIPYNEQFF. The CDR3 DNA is TGCAGCGTTGTTGGGGACATCCCGTACAATGAGCAGTTCTTC.

The V call is TRBV10-3, the J call TRBJ1-6, with 7 bases fitting TRBD1. This CDR3 is 15 amino acids long. From germline, CDR1 is ENHRY and CDR2 SYGVKD. Unmatched junction bases numbered 12, after V lost 6 bases and J lost 10 bases. CDR3: CAISGPGQSRSPLHF. The CDR3 nucleotides are TGTGCCATCAGCGGTCCGGGACAGAGTCGATCACCCCTCCACTTT.

This chain links TRBV5-4 with TRBJ2-6; D is uncertain. Deletions cut 4 bases from V and 3 bases from J, with 8 bases between. CDR3 length: 14 residues. Germline V gene sequence: CDR1 SGHNT, CDR2 YYREEE (reference sequence). CDR3 DNA: TGTGCCAGCAGCCGAGCTCGTGGGGCCAACGTCCTGACTTTC. Protein sequence: CASSRARGANVLTF.

This clone was found a few times. The genes are TRBV18 and TRBJ1-2; maybe TRBD1 (5 bases). Germline V gene lookup returns CDR1 KGHSH and CDR2 LQKENI. Trimming removed 1 base from V and 2 bases from J, with 14 bases in between. The CDR3 has 16 amino acids. As DNA, the CDR3 is TGTGCCAGCTCACCACTGTTGACAGAATCGAACTATGGCTACACCTTC. Translated, it gives CASSPLLTESNYGYTF.

The chain has TRBV3-1 (or the pseudogene TRBV3-2) and TRBJ2-7, with 7 bases matching TRBD1. There are 16 residues in the CDR3. The V segment lost 2 bases and the J segment 1 base; nucleotides outside the gene matches: 8. The germline CDR1 and CDR2 sequences are LGHDT and YNNKEL (reference sequence). CDR3 amino acids: CASSQNSWGQSYEQYF. In DNA, the CDR3 is TGTGCCAGCAGCCAAAATTCATGGGGACAGTCCTACGAGCAGTACTTC.

The rearrangement joins TRBV7-8 to TRBJ1-5; no clear D. The ends were cut back, 2 bases at V and 2 bases at J, with 4 bases in the middle. The CDR3 spans 13 residues. CDR1 is SGHVS, CDR2 FQNEAQ, per germline. The CDR3 loop is CASSLRGNQPQHF. In nucleotides, the CDR3 is TGTGCCAGCAGCTTACGAGGCAATCAGCCCCAGCATTTT.

The chain joins TRBV5-8 to TRBJ2-1; tentative D call: TRBD2 (6 bases). Trimming stripped 4 bases from V and 3 bases from J, with 8 bases between. This CDR3 is 13 amino acids long. The germline V gene has CDR1 SGHTS and CDR2 YDEGEE. CDR3 coding DNA: TGTGCCAGCAGCGGGGGACTCTACAATGAGCAGTTCTTC. Its translation is CASSGGLYNEQFF. Full variable domain (remainder filled in from reference TRBV5-8 and TRBJ2-1): EAGVTQSPTHLIKTRGQQATLRCSPISGHTSVYWYQQALGLGLQFLLWYDEGEERNRGNFPPRFSGRQFPNYSSELNVNALELEDSALYLCASSGGLYNEQFFGPGTRLTVL.

This chain connects TRBV19 to TRBJ2-1; 8 nucleotides agree with TRBD1. V lost 5 bases and J lost 3; bases outside the gene matches: 3. The CDR3 runs to 14 residues. Germline CDR1 reads LNHDA; CDR2 reads SQIVND (reference sequence). CDR3 sequence: CASSSGQVYNEQFF. The CDR3 nucleotides read TGTGCCAGTAGTTCGGGACAGGTCTACAATGAGCAGTTCTTC.